This TCR beta chain stems from a study of T cell responses to AZD1222 COVID-19 vaccine. V was trimmed by 9 bases and J by 6 bases, leaving 9 bases between them. In germline, CDR1 is LGHNT, CDR2 FRNRAP. This CDR3 spans 11 amino acids. This clone turned up a few times. Here immunoSEQ multiplex PCR was the method, and the copy in TCRdb shows in-frame clones only, minus some. The table records about 80,000 clones, around 85% of them present only once. This TCR derives from an adult who received the AZD1222 COVID-19 vaccine. The sequencing used peripheral blood, collected 28 days after the second AZD1222 dose. The chain has TRBV12-5 and TRBJ2-1; unclear D gene. CDR3 bases: TGTGCTAGGGAACAAGCCAATGAGCAGTTCTTC. Amino acid sequence: CAREQANEQFF.